This is a list of T cell receptor beta chains from one sample in a study of blood T cell repertoires in COVID-19. The protocol was immunoSEQ multiplex PCR, while the TCRdb copy is restricted to in-frame clones and leaves out a portion. This sample has roughly 150,000 clones, with about 80% found just once. Sequenced: peripheral blood. The receptors here all came from a man in his sixties with acute or convalescent COVID-19. Both conserved end residues are part of each CDR3. The D gene is left open where the match is weak. Size values are once, few and many counts, or a class for expanded clones, and some rows have none.

>NA|TRBJ1-4|NA|TRBV5-1
CASSLRPGASEKLFF
TGCGCCAGCAGCTTGAGGCCAGGGGCTAGTGAAAAACTGTTTTTT
>NA|TRBJ2-3|TRBD2|TRBV2
CASSVKRGGDTQYF
TGTGCCAGCAGTGTCAAGCGGGGGGGAGATACGCAGTATTTT
>NA|TRBJ2-7|NA|TRBV6-5
CASRRSRFHEQYF
TGTGCCAGCAGGAGGTCTCGTTTCCACGAGCAGTACTTC
>NA|TRBJ2-7|NA|TRBV12-3/TRBV12-4
CASSFNSYEQYF
TGTGCCAGCAGTTTTAACAGCTACGAGCAGTACTTC
>NA|TRBJ2-4|TRBD1|TRBV3-1/TRBV3-2
CASSQWTGKNIQYF
TGTGCCAGCAGCCAGTGGACAGGGAAAAACATTCAGTACTTC
>NA|TRBJ1-2|TRBD1|TRBV7-9
CASSLGRGQGYTF
TGTGCCAGCAGCTTAGGGAGGGGGCAAGGCTACACCTTC
>NA|TRBJ1-5|NA|TRBV30
CAWGQGRQPQHF
TGTGCCTGGGGACAAGGGCGTCAGCCCCAGCATTTT
>NA|TRBJ1-1|TRBD1|TRBV11-2
CASSLDIFKLGTENTEAFF
TGTGCCAGCAGCTTAGATATATTCAAGTTGGGGACAGAGAACACTGAAGCTTTCTTT
>NA|TRBJ2-3|TRBD2|TRBV19
CASSMSGGPDTQYF
TGTGCCAGTAGTATGAGCGGGGGGCCAGATACGCAGTATTTT
>NA|TRBJ1-4|TRBD1|TRBV15
CATSRDSGTGGATNEKLFF
TGTGCCACCAGCAGAGATAGTGGGACAGGGGGTGCAACTAATGAAAAACTGTTTTTT
>NA|TRBJ1-4|NA|TRBV9
CASSRGWTNEKLFF
TGTGCCAGCAGCCGCGGGTGGACTAATGAAAAACTGTTTTTT
>many|TRBJ1-6|NA|TRBV7-8
CASSLPGTKNNSPLHF
TGTGCCAGCAGCTTACCCGGGACAAAGAATAATTCACCCCTCCACTTT
>few|TRBJ1-1|NA|TRBV5-4
CASSPRDSEAFF
TGTGCCAGCAGCCCGAGGGACTCTGAAGCTTTCTTT
>NA|TRBJ1-6|TRBD1|TRBV5-4
CASSFETGKDSPLHF
TGTGCCAGCAGCTTCGAGACAGGGAAGGATTCACCCCTCCACTTT
>NA|TRBJ1-3|NA|TRBV24-1
CATTQRLYGNTIYF
TGTGCCACCACCCAACGTCTCTATGGAAACACCATATATTTT
>NA|TRBJ1-5|NA|TRBV7-2
CASSYNAGSNQPQHF
TGTGCCAGCAGTTATAACGCAGGTAGCAATCAGCCCCAGCATTTT
>NA|TRBJ2-1|TRBD2|TRBV9
CASSPSSLSGGAISYNEQFF
TGTGCCAGCAGCCCAAGTAGCTTAAGCGGGGGGGCCATTTCCTACAATGAGCAGTTCTTC